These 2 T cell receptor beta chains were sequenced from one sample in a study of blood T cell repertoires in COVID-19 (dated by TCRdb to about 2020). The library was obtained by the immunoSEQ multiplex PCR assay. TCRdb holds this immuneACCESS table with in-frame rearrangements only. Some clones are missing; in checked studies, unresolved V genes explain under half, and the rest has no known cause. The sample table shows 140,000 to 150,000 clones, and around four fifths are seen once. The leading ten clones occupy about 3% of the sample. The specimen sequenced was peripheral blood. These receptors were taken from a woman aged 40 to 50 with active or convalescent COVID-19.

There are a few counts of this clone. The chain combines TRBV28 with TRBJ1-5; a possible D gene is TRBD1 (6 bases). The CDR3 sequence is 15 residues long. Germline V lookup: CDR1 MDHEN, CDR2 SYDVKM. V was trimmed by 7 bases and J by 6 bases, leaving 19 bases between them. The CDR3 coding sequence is TGTGCCAGCACCATGCCGCCAGGGGAAAGTCAGCCCCAGCATTTT. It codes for CASTMPPGESQPQHF.

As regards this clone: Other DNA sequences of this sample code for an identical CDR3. The CDR3, as DNA: TGTGCCAGCAGTCCCGAGCGGGGTTACAATGAGCAGTTCTTC. Its protein is CASSPERGYNEQFF. This chain joins TRBV6-4 and TRBJ2-1, with 7 positions matching TRBD2. CDR3 size: 14 residues. V shed 5 bases and J 4 bases; nucleotides not matched to a gene: 5. The germline V gene has CDR1 MRHNA and CDR2 SNTAGT.